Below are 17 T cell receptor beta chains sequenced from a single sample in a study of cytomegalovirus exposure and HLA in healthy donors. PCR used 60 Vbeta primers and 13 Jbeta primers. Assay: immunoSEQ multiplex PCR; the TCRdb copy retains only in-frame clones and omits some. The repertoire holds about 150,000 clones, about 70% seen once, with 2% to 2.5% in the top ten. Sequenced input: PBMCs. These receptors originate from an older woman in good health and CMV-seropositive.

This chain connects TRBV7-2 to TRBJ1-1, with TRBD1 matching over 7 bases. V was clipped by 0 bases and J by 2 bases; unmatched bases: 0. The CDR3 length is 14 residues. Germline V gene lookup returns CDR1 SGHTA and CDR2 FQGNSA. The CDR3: CASSLAGGNTEAFF. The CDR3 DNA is TGTGCCAGCAGCTTAGCAGGGGGCAACACTGAAGCTTTCTTT.

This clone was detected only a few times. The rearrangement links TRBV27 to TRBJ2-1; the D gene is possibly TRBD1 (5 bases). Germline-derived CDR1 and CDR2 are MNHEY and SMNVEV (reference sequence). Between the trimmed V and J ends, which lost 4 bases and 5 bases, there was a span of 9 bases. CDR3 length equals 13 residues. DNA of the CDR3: TGTGCCAGCAGTTCGGACAAAGACAATGAGCAGTTCTTC. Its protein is CASSSDKDNEQFF.

Here the CDR3 DNA reads TGTGCCAGCAGCGTAGGACGGGGCACCGGGGAGCTGTTTTTT. Translated: CASSVGRGTGELFF. The chain is built from TRBV9 and TRBJ2-2; maybe TRBD2 (5 bases). The germline gives CDR1 SGDLS, CDR2 YYNGEE. The CDR3 has 14 residues. The V and J ends lost 0 bases and 4 bases respectively, with 7 bases between them.

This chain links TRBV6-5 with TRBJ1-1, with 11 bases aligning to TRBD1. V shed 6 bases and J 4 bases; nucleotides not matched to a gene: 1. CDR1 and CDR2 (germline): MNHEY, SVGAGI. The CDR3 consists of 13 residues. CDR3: CASSGTGGTEAFF. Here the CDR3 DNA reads TGTGCCAGCAGCGGGACAGGGGGCACTGAAGCTTTCTTT.

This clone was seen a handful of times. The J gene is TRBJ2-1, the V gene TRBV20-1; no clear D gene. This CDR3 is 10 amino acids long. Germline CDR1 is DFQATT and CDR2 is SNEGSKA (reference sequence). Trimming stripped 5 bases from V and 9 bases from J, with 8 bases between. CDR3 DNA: TGCAGTGCTCCCCTCCGTGAGCAGTTCTTC. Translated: CSAPLREQFF.

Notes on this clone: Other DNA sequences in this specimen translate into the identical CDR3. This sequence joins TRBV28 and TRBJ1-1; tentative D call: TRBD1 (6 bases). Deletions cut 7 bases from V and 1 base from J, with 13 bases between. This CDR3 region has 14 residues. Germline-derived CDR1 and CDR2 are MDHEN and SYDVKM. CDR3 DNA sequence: TGTGCCAGCAAAGTACAGGGACCGAACACTGAAGCTTTCTTT. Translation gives CASKVQGPNTEAFF.

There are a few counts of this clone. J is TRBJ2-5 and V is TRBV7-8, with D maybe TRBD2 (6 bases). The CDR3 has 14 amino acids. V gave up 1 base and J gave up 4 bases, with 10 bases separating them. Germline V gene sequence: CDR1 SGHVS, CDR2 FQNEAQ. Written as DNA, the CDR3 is TGTGCCAGCAGCTTAGAAGTGGGAGGAGAGACCCAGTACTTC. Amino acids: CASSLEVGGETQYF.

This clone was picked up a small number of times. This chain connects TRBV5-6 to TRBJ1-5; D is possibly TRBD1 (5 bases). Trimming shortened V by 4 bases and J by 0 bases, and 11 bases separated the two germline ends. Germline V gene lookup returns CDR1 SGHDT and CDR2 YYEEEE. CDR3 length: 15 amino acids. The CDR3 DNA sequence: TGTGCCAGCAGCCGGGGGAGGGTTAGCAATCAGCCCCAGCATTTT. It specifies CASSRGRVSNQPQHF.

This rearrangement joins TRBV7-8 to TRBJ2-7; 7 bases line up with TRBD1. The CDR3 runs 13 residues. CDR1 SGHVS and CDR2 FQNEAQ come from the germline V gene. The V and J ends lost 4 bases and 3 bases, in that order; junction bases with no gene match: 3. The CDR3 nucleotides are TGTGCCAGCAGCTACACAGGGGTCTACGAGCAGTACTTC. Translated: CASSYTGVYEQYF.

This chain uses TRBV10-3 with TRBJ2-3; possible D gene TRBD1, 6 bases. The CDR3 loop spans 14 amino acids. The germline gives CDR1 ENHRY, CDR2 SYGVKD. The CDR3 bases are TGTGACAAAATTGGACAGTCTAGCACAGATACGCAGTATTTT. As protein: CDKIGQSSTDTQYF.

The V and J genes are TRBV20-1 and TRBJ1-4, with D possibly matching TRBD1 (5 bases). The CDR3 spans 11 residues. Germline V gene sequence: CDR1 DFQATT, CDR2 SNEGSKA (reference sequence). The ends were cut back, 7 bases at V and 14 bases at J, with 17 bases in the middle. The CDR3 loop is CSGEEVAGLFF. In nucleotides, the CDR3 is TGCAGTGGGGAAGAAGTAGCAGGGCTGTTTTTT.

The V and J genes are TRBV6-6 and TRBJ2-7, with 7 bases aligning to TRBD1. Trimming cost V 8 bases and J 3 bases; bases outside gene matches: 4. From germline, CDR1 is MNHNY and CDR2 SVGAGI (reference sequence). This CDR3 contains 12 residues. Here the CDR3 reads CASGQDSYEQYF. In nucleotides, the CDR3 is TGTGCCAGCGGACAGGACAGCTACGAGCAGTACTTC.

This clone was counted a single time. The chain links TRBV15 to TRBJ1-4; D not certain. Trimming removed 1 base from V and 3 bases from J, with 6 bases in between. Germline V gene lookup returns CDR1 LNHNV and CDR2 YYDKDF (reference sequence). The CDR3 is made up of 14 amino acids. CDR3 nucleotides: TGTGCCACCAGCAGAGGCCGGGCTAATGAAAAACTGTTTTTT. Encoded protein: CATSRGRANEKLFF. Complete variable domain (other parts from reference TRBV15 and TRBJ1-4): DAMVIQNPRYQVTQFGKPVTLSCSQTLNHNVMYWYQQKSSQAPKLLFHYYDKDFNNEADTPDNFQSRRPNTSFCFLDIRSPGLGDTAMYLCATSRGRANEKLFFGSGTQLSVL.

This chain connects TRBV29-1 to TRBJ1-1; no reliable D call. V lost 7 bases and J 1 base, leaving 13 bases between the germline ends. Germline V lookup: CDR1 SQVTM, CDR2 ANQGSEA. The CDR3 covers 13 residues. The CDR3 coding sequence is TGCAGCGCCAGGTCGGATCCGAACACTGAAGCTTTCTTT. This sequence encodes CSARSDPNTEAFF. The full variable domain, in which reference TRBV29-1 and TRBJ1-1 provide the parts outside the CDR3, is SAVISQKPSRDICQRGTSLTIQCQVDSQVTMMFWYRQQPGQSLTLIATANQGSEATYESGFVIDKFPISRPNLTFSTLTVSNMSPEDSSIYLCSARSDPNTEAFFGQGTRLTVV.

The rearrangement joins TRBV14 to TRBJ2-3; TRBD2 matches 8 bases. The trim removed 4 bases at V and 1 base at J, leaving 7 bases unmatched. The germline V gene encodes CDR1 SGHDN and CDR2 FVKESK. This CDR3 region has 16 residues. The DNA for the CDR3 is TGTGCCAGCAGCCCCGTAGCGGGATGGGGCACAGATACGCAGTATTTT. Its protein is CASSPVAGWGTDTQYF.

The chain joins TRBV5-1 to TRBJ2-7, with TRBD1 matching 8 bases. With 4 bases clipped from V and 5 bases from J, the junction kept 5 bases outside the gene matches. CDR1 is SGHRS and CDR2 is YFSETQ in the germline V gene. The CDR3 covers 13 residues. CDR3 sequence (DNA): TGCGCCAGCAGCATCGACAGGGGCAACGAGCAGTACTTC. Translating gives CASSIDRGNEQYF. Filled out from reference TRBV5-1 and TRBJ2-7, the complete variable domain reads KAGVTQTPRYLIKTRGQQVTLSCSPISGHRSVSWYQQTPGQGLQFLFEYFSETQRNKGNFPGRFSGRQFSNSRSEMNVSTLELGDSALYLCASSIDRGNEQYFGPGTRLTVT.

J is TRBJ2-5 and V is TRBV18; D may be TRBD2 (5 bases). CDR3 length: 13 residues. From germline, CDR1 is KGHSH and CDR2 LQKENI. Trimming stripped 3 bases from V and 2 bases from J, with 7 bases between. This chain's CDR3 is CASSPGVQETQYF. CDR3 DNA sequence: TGTGCCAGCTCACCCGGGGTTCAAGAGACCCAGTACTTC.